This TCR beta chain was documented in a study of cytomegalovirus exposure and HLA in healthy donors. Study-level points and caveats: Within an earlier analysis, most TCR beta V segments proved productive either about 90% or about 30% of the time.

PCR amplification relied on 60 Vbeta primers (plus 13 Jbeta primers). TCRdb's copy holds only in-frame clones and misses some; the assay was immunoSEQ multiplex PCR. The data show approximately 130,000 clones, 85% to 90% seen once. Germline lookup yields CDR1 SNHLY and CDR2 FYNNEI. The CDR3 is 14 amino acids. V shed 7 bases and J 5 bases; nucleotides not matched to a gene: 8. The count of this clone is one. The target antigen is unknown. The sequenced material came from PBMCs. This chain connects TRBV2 to TRBJ1-1; TRBD1 matches 9 bases. The receptor was derived from a woman aged 25 to 45 in good health and CMV-seropositive. CDR3 loop: CASTGDRATTEAFF. As DNA, the CDR3 is TGTGCCAGCACCGGGGACAGGGCGACGACTGAAGCTTTCTTT.